These T cell receptor beta chains were read from a single sample in a study of beta chain features in type 1 diabetes. Some clones are missing from TCRdb's copy, which holds only in-frame ones; the method was immunoSEQ multiplex PCR. Here the sample spans hundreds of thousands of clones, around a sixth being singletons. Sequencing used naive CD4+ T cells from blood. The receptors stem from a man younger than 35 in good health. CDR3s include the opening cysteine and the closing phenylalanine or tryptophan. Each record gives: V gene, D gene, J gene, clone size, CDR3 protein, CDR3 DNA. D genes are given only for firm matches. Size is omitted from some rows. Given values are once, few, many or a class for expanded clones.

TRBV15	.	TRBJ2-7	few	CATSRDTRAYEQYF	TGTGCCACCAGCAGAGATACCAGGGCCTACGAGCAGTACTTC
TRBV29-1	.	TRBJ2-7	.	CSVEEMAGSHLYEQYF	TGCAGCGTTGAAGAGATGGCGGGATCTCACCTCTACGAGCAGTACTTC
TRBV4-2	TRBD1	TRBJ1-2	few	CASSSQTGRDGYTF	TGTGCCAGCAGCTCTCAGACAGGGAGAGATGGCTACACCTTC
TRBV5-1	TRBD1	TRBJ2-1	few	CASLGTGSNYNEQFF	TGCGCCAGCCTCGGGACAGGGTCAAACTACAATGAGCAGTTCTTC
TRBV7-9	.	TRBJ1-5	few	CASCREGPQHF	TGTGCCAGCTGTAGGGAAGGGCCCCAGCATTTT
TRBV7-2	.	TRBJ2-7	.	CASSFAQGLKDEQYF	TGTGCCAGCAGCTTCGCCCAGGGTCTCAAGGACGAGCAGTACTTC
TRBV27	.	TRBJ1-1	few	CASRPNQNTEAFF	TGTGCCAGCAGGCCGAACCAGAACACTGAAGCTTTCTTT
TRBV9	.	TRBJ1-1	.	CASSQKENRVTEAFF	TGTGCCAGCTCTCAGAAGGAGAACAGGGTCACTGAAGCTTTCTTT
TRBV2	.	TRBJ2-7	few	CASSGWQAEQYF	TGTGCCAGCAGTGGGTGGCAGGCCGAGCAGTACTTC
TRBV19	.	TRBJ1-2	few	CASSIQGPYGGYTF	TGTGCCAGTAGTATCCAGGGACCCTATGGTGGCTACACCTTC
TRBV6-6	TRBD2	TRBJ2-5	few	CASSYSSGGPRTQYF	TGTGCCAGCAGTTACTCTAGCGGGGGCCCACGGACCCAGTACTTC
TRBV25-1	.	TRBJ1-1	.	CASSVGAYTEAFF	TGTGCCAGCAGTGTGGGGGCTTACACTGAAGCTTTCTTT
TRBV30	.	TRBJ2-3	.	CAWSTWTDTQYF	TGTGCCTGGAGTACTTGGACAGATACGCAGTATTTT
TRBV13	TRBD2	TRBJ2-7	.	CASGGVTGSRATYEQYF	TGTGCCAGCGGGGGGGTGACCGGAAGTAGGGCCACCTACGAGCAGTACTTC
TRBV7-2	TRBD1	TRBJ1-5	.	CASSLNDRQGQTQHF	TGTGCCAGCAGCCTCAACGATCGTCAGGGACAGACCCAGCATTTT
TRBV7-2	TRBD1	TRBJ1-5	few	CASSLDRGVSQPQHF	TGTGCCAGCAGCTTAGACAGGGGCGTGAGTCAGCCCCAGCATTTT
TRBV10-3	.	TRBJ1-1	few	CAISDKGMNTEAFF	TGTGCCATCAGTGATAAGGGGATGAACACTGAAGCTTTCTTT
TRBV20-1	.	TRBJ2-5	.	CSARPTGAQYF	TGCAGTGCTAGACCGACGGGGGCCCAGTACTTC
TRBV7-2	.	TRBJ1-2	.	CASSLVRDSGYTF	TGTGCCAGCAGCTTAGTCAGGGACTCTGGCTACACCTTC
TRBV15	TRBD1	TRBJ2-2	few	CATIQTGVEPGELFF	TGTGCCACCATACAGACAGGGGTAGAACCCGGGGAGCTGTTTTTT
TRBV30	.	TRBJ1-6	.	CALAGSAPYNSPLHF	TGTGCCCTAGCGGGTTCGGCCCCTTATAATTCACCCCTCCACTTT
TRBV27	.	TRBJ2-7	few	CASRPLEGDPYEQYF	TGTGCCAGCAGACCCCTCGAGGGGGATCCCTACGAGCAGTACTTC
TRBV28	.	TRBJ1-2	.	CASSLYGPPYGYTF	TGTGCCAGCAGTTTATACGGTCCACCCTATGGCTACACCTTC
TRBV29-1	TRBD1	TRBJ1-2	few	CSVDIGTAKIGYTF	TGCAGCGTAGATATTGGGACAGCCAAGATTGGCTACACCTTC
TRBV9	.	TRBJ2-2	.	CASSVEGINTGELFF	TGTGCCAGCAGCGTCGAGGGGATCAACACCGGGGAGCTGTTTTTT
TRBV5-4	.	TRBJ1-2	few	CASSETGSYGYTF	TGTGCCAGCAGTGAGACAGGCTCCTATGGCTACACCTTC
TRBV6-6	TRBD1	TRBJ2-7	few	CASSYGLTGRQAEQYF	TGTGCCAGCAGTTACGGTCTGACAGGGCGACAGGCCGAGCAGTACTTC
TRBV28	.	TRBJ2-3	few	CASSSVDTQYF	TGTGCCAGCAGTTCCGTAGATACGCAGTATTTT
TRBV7-9	TRBD1	TRBJ1-2	few	CASSMYRGPNYGYTF	TGTGCCAGCAGCATGTACAGGGGCCCTAACTATGGCTACACCTTC
TRBV28	.	TRBJ2-7	few	CASSPYEQYF	TGTGCCAGCAGTCCCTACGAGCAGTACTTC
TRBV28	.	TRBJ2-1	few	CASTPRSSYNEQFF	TGTGCCAGCACCCCCAGAAGCTCCTACAATGAGCAGTTCTTC
TRBV19	TRBD2	TRBJ2-7	.	CASSLNLAGAYEQYF	TGTGCCAGTAGTCTAAACCTAGCGGGAGCCTACGAGCAGTACTTC
TRBV4-3	TRBD2	TRBJ2-1	.	CASSQAISGLVINNEQFF	TGCGCCAGCAGCCAGGCCATATCGGGACTAGTGATTAACAATGAGCAGTTCTTC
TRBV5-1	.	TRBJ2-4	once	CASSWGRRVVNIQYF	TGCGCCAGCAGTTGGGGCAGAAGGGTCGTAAACATTCAGTACTTC
TRBV25-1	TRBD1	TRBJ2-4	few	CASSDPTRQGSIQYF	TGTGCCAGCAGTGATCCGACCAGACAGGGTTCCATTCAGTACTTC
TRBV6-5	.	TRBJ2-7	few	CASSYSSGISYEQYF	TGTGCCAGCAGTTACTCGAGCGGAATCTCCTACGAGCAGTACTTC
TRBV30	TRBD1	TRBJ2-1	.	CAWGPGTGIYNEQFF	TGTGCCTGGGGCCCCGGGACAGGGATTTACAATGAGCAGTTCTTC
TRBV4-2	.	TRBJ1-1	.	CASSHTGTNTEAFF	TGTGCCAGCAGCCATACAGGGACGAACACTGAAGCTTTCTTT
TRBV29-1	.	TRBJ1-1	few	CSVQGRGTEAFF	TGCAGCGTGCAGGGCAGGGGCACTGAAGCTTTCTTT
TRBV6-6	.	TRBJ1-1	.	CASSYSQNTEAFF	TGTGCCAGCAGTTACTCTCAGAACACTGAAGCTTTCTTT
TRBV4-3	TRBD2	TRBJ2-3	.	CASSSLRTSGSTDTQYF	TGCGCCAGCAGCAGCTTGAGGACTAGCGGTAGCACAGATACGCAGTATTTT
TRBV11-1	.	TRBJ2-7	once	CASSYRALDEQYF	TGTGCCAGCAGTTACCGGGCCCTCGACGAGCAGTACTTC
TRBV5-1	TRBD1	TRBJ2-7	.	CASSRGQGATYEQYF	TGCGCCAGCAGCAGGGGACAGGGGGCGACCTACGAGCAGTACTTC
TRBV7-2	.	TRBJ1-3	few	CASSLVTTGERTIYF	TGTGCCAGCAGCTTAGTTACGACGGGAGAACGCACCATATATTTT
TRBV28	TRBD1	TRBJ1-4	few	CASSLYDRGRGGGGEKLFF	TGTGCCAGCAGTTTATACGACAGGGGGAGAGGTGGAGGTGGCGAAAAACTGTTTTTT
TRBV19	TRBD2	TRBJ2-5	few	CASSGLAAEVPQYF	TGTGCCAGTAGTGGACTAGCAGCCGAGGTGCCCCAGTACTTC
TRBV6-5	.	TRBJ1-2	few	CASSYYGLANYGYTF	TGTGCCAGCAGTTACTACGGCCTAGCTAACTATGGCTACACCTTC
TRBV7-9	.	TRBJ1-1	few	CASIGGWEAFF	TGTGCCAGCATCGGAGGGTGGGAAGCTTTCTTT
TRBV27	.	TRBJ1-5	.	CASSLVGGQKNQPQHF	TGTGCCAGCAGTTTAGTGGGAGGACAGAAAAATCAGCCCCAGCATTTT
TRBV7-9	.	TRBJ1-5	.	CASSSRGGTGTDPQHF	TGTGCCAGCAGCTCGAGGGGGGGAACAGGGACGGATCCCCAGCATTTT
TRBV10-3	.	TRBJ1-1	.	CAISESGWGAFF	TGTGCCATCAGTGAGTCCGGTTGGGGAGCTTTCTTT
TRBV28	.	TRBJ1-1	.	CASSLGRVGTPEAFF	TGTGCCAGCAGTTTGGGCAGGGTGGGGACTCCTGAAGCTTTCTTT
TRBV2	.	TRBJ1-5	.	CASTPLKGAGQPQHF	TGTGCCAGCACCCCGTTGAAGGGCGCAGGTCAGCCCCAGCATTTT
TRBV30	TRBD1	TRBJ1-6	.	CAWMKTGWYNSPLHF	TGTGCCTGGATGAAGACAGGGTGGTATAATTCACCCCTCCACTTT
TRBV25-1	.	TRBJ2-5	.	CASSGLNRRGTQYF	TGTGCCAGCAGTGGCCTGAACAGGAGGGGGACCCAGTACTTC
TRBV10-3	.	TRBJ2-7	.	CAISEQDYEQYF	TGTGCCATCAGTGAGCAGGACTACGAGCAGTACTTC
TRBV2	.	TRBJ1-3	.	CASSVLSSGNTIYF	TGTGCCAGCAGCGTACTTAGCTCTGGAAACACCATATATTTT
TRBV6-4	.	TRBJ1-1	few	CASSDLANPTEAFF	TGTGCCAGCAGTGACCTGGCGAATCCCACTGAAGCTTTCTTT
TRBV7-9	.	TRBJ2-5	.	CASNPQDRPTRETQYF	TGTGCCAGCAACCCCCAAGACAGGCCGACCCGGGAGACCCAGTACTTC